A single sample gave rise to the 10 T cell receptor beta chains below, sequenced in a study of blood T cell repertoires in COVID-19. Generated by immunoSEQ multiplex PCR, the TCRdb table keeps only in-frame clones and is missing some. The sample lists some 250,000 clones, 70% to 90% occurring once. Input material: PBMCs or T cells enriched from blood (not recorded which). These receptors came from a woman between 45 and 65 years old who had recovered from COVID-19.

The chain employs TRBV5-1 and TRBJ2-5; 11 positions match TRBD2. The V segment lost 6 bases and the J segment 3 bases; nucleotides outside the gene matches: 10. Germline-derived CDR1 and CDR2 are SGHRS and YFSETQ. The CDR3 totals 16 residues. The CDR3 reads CASTSLPTSGEETQYF. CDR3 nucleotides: TGCGCCAGCACCTCATTACCGACTAGCGGGGAAGAGACCCAGTACTTC.

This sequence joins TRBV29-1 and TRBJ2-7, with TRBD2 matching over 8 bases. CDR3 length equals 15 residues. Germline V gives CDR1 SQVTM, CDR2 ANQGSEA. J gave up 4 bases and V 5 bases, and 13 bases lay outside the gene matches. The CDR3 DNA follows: TGCAGCGTTACCCCCGAAGCGGGAGTAGGATACGAGCAGTACTTC. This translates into CSVTPEAGVGYEQYF.

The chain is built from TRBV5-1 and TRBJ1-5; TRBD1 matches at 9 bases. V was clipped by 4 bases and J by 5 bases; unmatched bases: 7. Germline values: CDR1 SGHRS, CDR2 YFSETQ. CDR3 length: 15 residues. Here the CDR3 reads CASSPGTGLDQPQHF. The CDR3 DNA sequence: TGCGCCAGCAGCCCCGGGACAGGGCTTGATCAGCCCCAGCATTTT.

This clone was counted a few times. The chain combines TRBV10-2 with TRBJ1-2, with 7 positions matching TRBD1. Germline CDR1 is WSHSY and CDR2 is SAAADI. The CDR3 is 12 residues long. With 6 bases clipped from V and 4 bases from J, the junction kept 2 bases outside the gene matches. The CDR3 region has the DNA TGCGCCAGCAGCCGGGACAGCTATGGCTACACCTTC. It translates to CASSRDSYGYTF.

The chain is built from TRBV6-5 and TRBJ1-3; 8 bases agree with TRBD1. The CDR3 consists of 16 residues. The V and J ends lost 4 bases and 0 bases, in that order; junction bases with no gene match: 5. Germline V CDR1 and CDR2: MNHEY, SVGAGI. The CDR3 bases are TGTGCCAGCAGTTCCTCGGACAGGGCCTCTGGAAACACCATATATTTT. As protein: CASSSSDRASGNTIYF.

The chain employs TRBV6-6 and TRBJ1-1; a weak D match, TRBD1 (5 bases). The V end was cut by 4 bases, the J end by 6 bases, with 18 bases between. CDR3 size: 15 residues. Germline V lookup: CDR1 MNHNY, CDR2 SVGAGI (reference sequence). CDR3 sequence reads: CASSSHPPGFAEAFF. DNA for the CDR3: TGTGCCAGCAGTTCACACCCCCCAGGGTTCGCTGAAGCTTTCTTT.

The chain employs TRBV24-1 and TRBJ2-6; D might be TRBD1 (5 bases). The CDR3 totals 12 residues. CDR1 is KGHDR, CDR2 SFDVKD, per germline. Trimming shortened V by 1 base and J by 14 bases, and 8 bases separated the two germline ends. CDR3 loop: CATSDLGELLTF. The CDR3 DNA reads TGTGCCACCAGTGATTTAGGGGAACTCCTGACTTTC.

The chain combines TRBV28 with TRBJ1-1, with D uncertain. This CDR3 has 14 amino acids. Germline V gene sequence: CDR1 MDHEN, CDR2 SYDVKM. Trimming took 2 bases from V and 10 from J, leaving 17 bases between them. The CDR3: CASSLLTGIGRAFF. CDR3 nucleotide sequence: TGTGCCAGCAGTTTACTTACCGGGATTGGAAGAGCTTTCTTT. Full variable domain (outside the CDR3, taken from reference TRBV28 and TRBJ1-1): DVKVTQSSRYLVKRTGEKVFLECVQDMDHENMFWYRQDPGLGLRLIYFSYDVKMKEKGDIPEGYSVSREKKERFSLILESASTNQTSMYLCASSLLTGIGRAFFGQGTRLTVV.

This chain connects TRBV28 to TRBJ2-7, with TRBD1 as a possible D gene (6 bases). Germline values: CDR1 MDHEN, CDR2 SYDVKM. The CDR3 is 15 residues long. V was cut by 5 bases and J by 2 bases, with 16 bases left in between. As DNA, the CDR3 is TGTGCCAGCAGTCCATCCCGGACAGCCGCCTACGAGCAGTACTTC. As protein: CASSPSRTAAYEQYF.

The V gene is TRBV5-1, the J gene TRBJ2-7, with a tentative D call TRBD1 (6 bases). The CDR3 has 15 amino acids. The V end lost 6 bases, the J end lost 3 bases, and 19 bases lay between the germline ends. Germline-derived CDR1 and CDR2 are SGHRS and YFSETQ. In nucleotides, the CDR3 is TGCGCCAGCACGTCACAGGGAAGTCGGAGCTACGAGCAGTACTTC. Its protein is CASTSQGSRSYEQYF.